Sequencing of this TCR beta chain was carried out in a study of T cell responses to AZD1222 COVID-19 vaccine. This table comes from immunoSEQ multiplex PCR, and its TCRdb copy is limited to in-frame clones, with some not included. The sample lists just under 75,000 clones, less than 85% occurring once. Note on this clone: Its antigen is unknown.

Study conclusions and caveats: Clonal diversity may have been underestimated, and the donors were mostly white British, with more females than males.

The V gene end was trimmed by 5 bases and the J gene end by 4 bases; junction bases not matched to a gene: 9. The CDR3 is made up of 15 amino acids. From germline, CDR1 is KGHSH and CDR2 LQKENI. The TCR sequence derives from an adult who received the AZD1222 COVID-19 vaccine. The specimen comprised peripheral blood, sampled 28 days after the second AZD1222 dose. The V and J genes are TRBV18 and TRBJ1-2; 8 bases are shared with TRBD1. CDR3 coding DNA: TGTGCCAGCTCATCGACAGGGGACCTTGGCTATGGCTACACCTTC. It yields the protein CASSSTGDLGYGYTF.